This T cell receptor beta chain emerged from a study of cytomegalovirus exposure and HLA in healthy donors. Study conclusions and caveats: Altogether, 164 TCR beta chains were recorded as cytomegalovirus-associated. Earlier results showed most TCR beta V segments being productive about 90% or about 30% of the time.

Germline V gene sequence: CDR1 MNHEY, CDR2 SMNVEV (reference sequence). This CDR3 spans 14 amino acids. The V and J ends lost 10 bases and 3 bases respectively, with 19 bases between them. The primer mix had 60 Vbeta and 13 Jbeta primers. Method: immunoSEQ multiplex PCR; TCRdb's copy keeps in-frame clones and lacks some. This sample has approximately 120,000 clones, with less than 85% found just once. Concerning this clone itself: Its target is not known.

V is TRBV27 and J is TRBJ2-7; perhaps TRBD1 as D (7 bases). Sample: PBMCs. This sequence was found in a female donor in good health and CMV-seronegative. CDR3 DNA sequence: TGTGCCACCCGGGGGCCAGGGGGACACTACGAGCAGTACTTC. It yields the protein CATRGPGGHYEQYF.